This TCR beta chain stems from a study of blood T cell repertoires in COVID-19. About the study: Collection of acute and convalescent COVID-19 samples took place in the United States, Italy and Spain. From T cells, B-cell-depleted T cells, or PBMCs came the material, which was cDNA or gDNA.

The V end lost 3 bases, the J end lost 1 base, and 7 bases lay between the germline ends. Germline V CDR1 and CDR2: MNHEY, SVGEGT. The CDR3 sequence is 14 residues long. As originally analysed: Counts of nucleated cells, estimated from reference gene primer amplification, were obtained. Measured with immunoSEQ multiplex PCR; TCRdb has only the in-frame clones, and not every one. Clone size and V and J calls were adopted from that table, with D and trimming inferred from the DNA. This table has some 300,000 clones, about 91% appearing once. Sequencing was done on a sample of peripheral blood. The gene calls are TRBV6-2 or TRBV6-3 and TRBJ1-5; unclear D gene. This TCR was recovered from a woman in her thirties who had recovered from COVID-19. The CDR3 DNA reads TGTGCCAGCAGTTATCCGGGGAGCAATCAGCCCCAGCATTTT. Its translation: CASSYPGSNQPQHF.